This T cell receptor (beta chain) derives from a study of response to subunit inactivated influenza vaccine. TCRdb reprocessed the RT-PCR reads via MiXCR and lists one record per CDR3 protein. This sample has hundreds of thousands of distinct CDR3 sequences; under 9% occur once, and the top ten carry over 10%. The CDR3 has 13 residues. V trimming: 5 bases; J trimming: 6 bases; junction bases outside the gene matches: 4. Germline CDR1 is DFQATT and CDR2 is SNEGSKA (reference sequence). Sequencing was performed on PBMCs from blood, taken roughly 24 months after vaccination. The TCR comes from a man aged 45 to 70 who received an inactivated influenza vaccine. The V and J genes are TRBV20-1 and TRBJ1-5, with 10 bases matching TRBD1. CDR3 loop: CSALTGGGQPQHF. The CDR3 coding sequence is TGCAGTGCTCTGACAGGGGGCGGTCAGCCCCAGCATTTT.